What follows are 19 T cell receptor beta chains derived from one specimen sequenced in a study of beta chain features in type 1 diabetes. Expressed TCRB transcripts got sequenced, as all isolated RNA was reverse transcribed. Generated by immunoSEQ multiplex PCR, the TCRdb table keeps only in-frame clones and is missing some. The sample contains 200,000 to 300,000 clones, 25% to 30% of which appear only once. Sequencing was performed on central memory CD4+ T cells from blood. The receptors shown here come from a man aged 25 to 40 in good health.

V is TRBV5-6 and J is TRBJ2-7; 8 bases agree with TRBD1. The V and J ends lost 1 base and 7 bases, in that order; junction bases with no gene match: 13. The length of the CDR3 is 16 residues. Germline CDR1 reads SGHDT; CDR2 reads YYEEEE. The CDR3 DNA sequence: TGTGCCAGCAGCTTGTACGAGAGGACAGGGAGGAGGGAGCAGTACTTC. This gives the protein CASSLYERTGRREQYF.

The J gene is TRBJ2-7, the V gene TRBV30, with D possibly matching TRBD1 (5 bases). V was trimmed by 0 bases and J by 2 bases, leaving 11 bases between them. The CDR3 extends over 14 amino acids. Germline CDR1 GTSNPN, CDR2 SVGIG (reference sequence). The CDR3 DNA reads as TGTGCCTGGAGTGTGGGGCGTCGTACCTACGAGCAGTACTTC. Protein sequence: CAWSVGRRTYEQYF.

The table lists this clone with a few counts. V usage is TRBV7-9 and J usage is TRBJ2-1; tentative D call: TRBD2 (5 bases). From germline, CDR1 is SEHNR and CDR2 FQNEAQ (reference sequence). V was clipped by 5 bases and J by 9 bases, with 17 bases between them. The CDR3 sequence is 14 residues long. DNA of the CDR3: TGTGCCAGCAGCGCGGACTTGGGGTTGGGTGAGCAGTTCTTC. Protein product: CASSADLGLGEQFF.

The chain uses TRBV2 and TRBJ1-1; TRBD1 is a possible D gene (6 bases). V lost 5 bases and J lost 4, with 14 bases in between. The CDR3 is made up of 14 amino acids. Looked up from germline, CDR1 is SNHLY and CDR2 is FYNNEI. Here the CDR3 DNA reads TGTGCCAGCAGTAAGGACAGTTTGGGCACTGAAGCTTTCTTT. Encoded protein: CASSKDSLGTEAFF. The variable domain in full, with the rest retrieved from reference TRBV2 and TRBJ1-1, is EPEVTQTPSHQVTQMGQEVILRCVPISNHLYFYWYRQILGQKVEFLVSFYNNEISEKSEIFDDQFSVERPDGSNFTLKIRSTKLEDSAMYFCASSKDSLGTEAFFGQGTRLTVV.

The chain links TRBV5-1 to TRBJ2-5; tentatively, D is TRBD1 or TRBD2 (5 bases each). Trimming removed 6 bases from V and 2 bases from J, with 17 bases in between. CDR1 is SGHRS, CDR2 YFSETQ, per germline. This CDR3 spans 15 amino acids. The CDR3 loop reads CASTRQGDLQETQYF. In nucleotides, the CDR3 is TGCGCCAGCACCCGGCAGGGAGATTTACAAGAGACCCAGTACTTC.

This clone was seen a few times. In the same sample, other DNA sequences code for this CDR3. V is TRBV29-1 and J is TRBJ2-3, with no clear D. Germline-derived CDR1 and CDR2 are SQVTM and ANQGSEA. V was trimmed by 7 bases and J by 3 bases, leaving 5 bases between them. This CDR3 comprises 10 residues. CDR3 amino acids: CSAGTDTQYF. The CDR3 DNA is TGCAGCGCCGGGACAGATACGCAGTATTTT.

This clone has a count of ten or more. This rearrangement joins TRBV13 to TRBJ2-1; D uncertain. The CDR3 is 14 amino acids. V gave up 5 bases and J gave up 15 bases, with 23 bases separating them. CDR1 is PRHDT, CDR2 FYEKMQ, per germline (reference sequence). DNA for the CDR3: TGTGCCAGCAGCCCAAGCCTTACGACTGCGCGGCCGTTCTTC. As protein: CASSPSLTTARPFF.

Remarks on this clone: Other DNA sequences in this sample translate to the same CDR3. The chain has TRBV5-1 and TRBJ2-1, with 8 positions matching TRBD2. This CDR3 is built from 14 residues. CDR1 and CDR2 (germline): SGHRS, YFSETQ. V lost 4 bases to trimming and J lost 2 bases; unmatched junction nucleotides: 2. CDR3 residues: CASSPGLAYNEQFF. The CDR3 DNA sequence: TGCGCCAGCAGCCCGGGACTAGCCTACAATGAGCAGTTCTTC.

This clone was observed a few times. The chain carries TRBV29-1 and TRBJ2-7, with 11 bases matching TRBD2. The CDR3 covers 13 residues. Trimming cost V 5 bases and J 7 bases; bases outside gene matches: 7. Germline CDR1 is SQVTM and CDR2 is ANQGSEA. This CDR3 reads CSVQTSGKEEQYF. CDR3 coding DNA: TGCAGCGTTCAGACTAGCGGGAAAGAAGAGCAGTACTTC.

J is TRBJ2-5 and V is TRBV9, with no clear D. Germline CDR1 is SGDLS and CDR2 is YYNGEE. The length of the CDR3 is 14 residues. V shed 0 bases and J shed 1 base, with 7 bases lying between them. CDR3 DNA: TGTGCCAGCAGCGTAGGGTCAGCCCAAGAGACCCAGTACTTC. The encoded protein is CASSVGSAQETQYF.

The chain recombines TRBV12-5 with TRBJ2-6, with 9 bases matching TRBD1. The CDR3 covers 17 residues. After removal of 4 bases from V and 0 bases from J, the junction contained 4 bases not matched to a gene. CDR1 and CDR2 from the germline V gene are LGHNT and FRNRAP. CDR3 DNA: TGTGCTAGTGGTTCTCCGGGACAGGGCTCTGGGGCCAACGTCCTGACTTTC. It translates to CASGSPGQGSGANVLTF. Full variable domain (missing parts from reference TRBV12-5 and TRBJ2-6): DARVTQTPRHKVTEMGQEVTMRCQPILGHNTVFWYRQTMMQGLELLAYFRNRAPLDDSGMPKDRFSAEMPDATLATLKIQPSEPRDSAVYFCASGSPGQGSGANVLTFGAGSRLTVL.

The chain recombines TRBV6-6 with TRBJ2-3, with D possibly being TRBD2 (6 bases). V shed 2 bases and J shed 0 bases, with 12 bases lying between them. The germline V gene has CDR1 MNHNY and CDR2 SVGAGI (reference sequence). This CDR3 contains 16 residues. Here the CDR3 reads CASSYPPGTSTDTQYF. Written as DNA, the CDR3 is TGTGCCAGCAGTTACCCGCCCGGGACTAGCACAGATACGCAGTATTTT.

This clone has a handful of counts. The chain employs TRBV5-5 and TRBJ2-7; TRBD1 aligns across 7 bases. CDR1 and CDR2 (germline): SGHKS, YYEKEE (reference sequence). J lost 5 bases, V lost 3 bases, and 8 bases had no gene match. CDR3 length: 14 residues. CDR3 sequence reads: CASSSRQGKNEQYF. CDR3 sequence (DNA): TGTGCCAGCAGCTCCCGACAGGGCAAGAACGAGCAGTACTTC.

This clone was counted between two and nine times. The chain has TRBV29-1 and TRBJ2-7; the D is unclear. The germline gives CDR1 SQVTM, CDR2 ANQGSEA. The CDR3 consists of 12 residues. V was clipped by 7 bases and J by 2 bases, with 12 bases between them. This CDR3 reads CSASPGPYEQYF. In DNA, the CDR3 is TGCAGCGCATCTCCAGGCCCCTACGAGCAGTACTTC.

The chain links TRBV30 to TRBJ2-7; D may be TRBD2 (6 bases). Per the germline V gene, CDR1 is GTSNPN and CDR2 is SVGIG (reference sequence). The V and J ends lost 4 bases and 2 bases respectively, with 15 bases between them. CDR3 length: 14 residues. The CDR3 region is CAWTPGSFPYEQYF. The CDR3 coding sequence is TGTGCCTGGACCCCCGGGAGTTTCCCCTACGAGCAGTACTTC.

V usage is TRBV20-1 and J usage is TRBJ1-2; D gene ambiguous. Germline CDR1 DFQATT, CDR2 SNEGSKA (reference sequence). The CDR3 has 11 residues. V gave up 7 bases and J gave up 3 bases, with 9 bases separating them. The chain's CDR3 is CSGKIDYGYTF. Here the CDR3 DNA reads TGCAGTGGTAAGATCGACTATGGCTACACCTTC.

This rearrangement joins TRBV4-1 to TRBJ1-1; unclear D gene. V lost 1 base and J lost 1, with 16 bases in between. Germline CDR1 MGHRA, CDR2 YSYEKL. CDR3 length: 17 residues. In nucleotides, the CDR3 is TGCGCCAGCAGCCAAGTGGGAGAAAGCAATAAGAACACTGAAGCTTTCTTT. Amino acid sequence: CASSQVGESNKNTEAFF.

The chain joins TRBV5-6 to TRBJ2-7; D is unresolved. The CDR3 spans 12 residues. The ends were cut back, 3 bases at V and 5 bases at J, with 9 bases in the middle. Germline-derived CDR1 and CDR2 are SGHDT and YYEEEE. CDR3 nucleotides: TGTGCCAGCAGCTCCGGTCGGGACGAGCAGTACTTC. Encoded protein: CASSSGRDEQYF.

This clone showed up many times. The chain carries TRBV28 and TRBJ2-1, with 8 bases that match TRBD1. V was clipped by 4 bases and J by 9 bases; unmatched bases: 8. The germline V gene encodes CDR1 MDHEN and CDR2 SYDVKM. The CDR3 loop spans 14 amino acids. CDR3 coding DNA: TGTGCCAGCAGTTCATACCTCCAGGGGGCTGAGCAGTTCTTC. Residues: CASSSYLQGAEQFF.